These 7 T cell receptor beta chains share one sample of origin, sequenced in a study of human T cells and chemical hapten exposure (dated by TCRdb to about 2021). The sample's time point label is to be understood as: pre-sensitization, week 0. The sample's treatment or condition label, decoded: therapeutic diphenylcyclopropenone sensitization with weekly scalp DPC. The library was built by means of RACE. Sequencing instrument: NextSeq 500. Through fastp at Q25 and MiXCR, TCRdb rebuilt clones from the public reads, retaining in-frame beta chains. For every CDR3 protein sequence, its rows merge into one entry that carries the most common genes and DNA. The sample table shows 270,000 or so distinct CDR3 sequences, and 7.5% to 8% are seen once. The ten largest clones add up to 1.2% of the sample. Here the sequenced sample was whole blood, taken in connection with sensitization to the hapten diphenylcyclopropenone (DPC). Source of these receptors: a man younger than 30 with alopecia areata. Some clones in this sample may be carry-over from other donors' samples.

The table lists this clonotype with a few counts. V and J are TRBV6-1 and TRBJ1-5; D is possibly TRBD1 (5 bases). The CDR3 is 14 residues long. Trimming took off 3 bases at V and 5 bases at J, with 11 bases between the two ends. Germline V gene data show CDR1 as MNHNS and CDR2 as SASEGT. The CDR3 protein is CASSETVADQPQHF. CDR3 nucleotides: TGTGCCAGCAGTGAGACAGTAGCCGATCAGCCCCAGCATTTT.

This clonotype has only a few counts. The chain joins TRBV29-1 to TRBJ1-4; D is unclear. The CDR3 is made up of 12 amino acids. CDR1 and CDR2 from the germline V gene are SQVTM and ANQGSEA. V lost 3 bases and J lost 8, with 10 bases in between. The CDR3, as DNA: TGCAGCGTTGAGGTGGCAGCCGAAAAACTGTTTTTT. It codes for CSVEVAAEKLFF. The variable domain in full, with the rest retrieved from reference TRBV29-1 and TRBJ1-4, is SAVISQKPSRDICQRGTSLTIQCQVDSQVTMMFWYRQQPGQSLTLIATANQGSEATYESGFVIDKFPISRPNLTFSTLTVSNMSPEDSSIYLCSVEVAAEKLFFGSGTQLSVL.

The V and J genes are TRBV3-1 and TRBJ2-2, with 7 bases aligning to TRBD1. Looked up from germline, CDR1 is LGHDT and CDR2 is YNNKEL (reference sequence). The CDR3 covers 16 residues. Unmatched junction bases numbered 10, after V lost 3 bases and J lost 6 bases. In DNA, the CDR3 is TGTGCCAGCAGCCATAGGGACAGCCGGCGGGCCGGGGAGCTGTTTTTT. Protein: CASSHRDSRRAGELFF. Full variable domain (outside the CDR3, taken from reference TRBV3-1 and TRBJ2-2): DTAVSQTPKYLVTQMGNDKSIKCEQNLGHDTMYWYKQDSKKFLKIMFSYNNKELIINETVPNRFSPKSPDKAHLNLHINSLELGDSAVYFCASSHRDSRRAGELFFGEGSRLTVL.

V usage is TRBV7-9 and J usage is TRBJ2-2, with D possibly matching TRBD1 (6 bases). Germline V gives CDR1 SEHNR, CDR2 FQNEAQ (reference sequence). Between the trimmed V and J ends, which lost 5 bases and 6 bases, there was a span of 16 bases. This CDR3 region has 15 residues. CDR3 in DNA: TGTGCCAGCAGCCCCGGACAGTTTGGGGCCGGGGAGCTGTTTTTT. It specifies CASSPGQFGAGELFF.

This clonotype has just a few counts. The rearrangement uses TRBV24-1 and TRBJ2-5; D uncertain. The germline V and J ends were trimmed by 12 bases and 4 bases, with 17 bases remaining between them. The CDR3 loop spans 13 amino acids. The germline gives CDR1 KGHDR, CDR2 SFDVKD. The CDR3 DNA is TGTGCCGCCTCGTCTCTGATTGGAGAGACCCAGTACTTC. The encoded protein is CAASSLIGETQYF.

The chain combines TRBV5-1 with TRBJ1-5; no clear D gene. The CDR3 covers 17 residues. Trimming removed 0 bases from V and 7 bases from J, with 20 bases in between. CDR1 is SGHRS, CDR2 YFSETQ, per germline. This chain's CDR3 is CASSLESVSKPSQPQHF. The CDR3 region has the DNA TGCGCCAGCAGCTTGGAGTCAGTCAGCAAACCGTCCCAGCCCCAGCATTTT.

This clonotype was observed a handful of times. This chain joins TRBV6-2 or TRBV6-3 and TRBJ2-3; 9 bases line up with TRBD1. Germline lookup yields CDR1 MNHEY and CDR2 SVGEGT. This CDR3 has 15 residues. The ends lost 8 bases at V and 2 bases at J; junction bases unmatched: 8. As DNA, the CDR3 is TGTGCCAGCCTCCCCTGGACAGGGGCCACAGATACGCAGTATTTT. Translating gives CASLPWTGATDTQYF.